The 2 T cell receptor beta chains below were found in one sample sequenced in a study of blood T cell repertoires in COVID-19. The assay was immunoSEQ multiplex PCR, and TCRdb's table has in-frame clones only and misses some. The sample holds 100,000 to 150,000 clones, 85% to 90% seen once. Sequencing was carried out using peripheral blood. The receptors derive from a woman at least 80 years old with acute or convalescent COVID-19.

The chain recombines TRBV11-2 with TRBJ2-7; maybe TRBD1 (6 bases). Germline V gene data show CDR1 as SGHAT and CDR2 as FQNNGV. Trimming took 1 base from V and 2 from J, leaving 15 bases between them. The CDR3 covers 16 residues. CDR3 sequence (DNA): TGTGCCAGCAGCTTAGGGTCAGGGGTTCCGACCTACGAGCAGTACTTC. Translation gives CASSLGSGVPTYEQYF.

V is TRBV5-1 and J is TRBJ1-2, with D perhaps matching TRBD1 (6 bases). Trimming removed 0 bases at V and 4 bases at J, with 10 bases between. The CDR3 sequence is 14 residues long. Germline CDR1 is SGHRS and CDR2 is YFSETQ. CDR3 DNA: TGCGCCAGCAGCTTGGGGGACAACGGCTATGGCTACACCTTC. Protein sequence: CASSLGDNGYGYTF.